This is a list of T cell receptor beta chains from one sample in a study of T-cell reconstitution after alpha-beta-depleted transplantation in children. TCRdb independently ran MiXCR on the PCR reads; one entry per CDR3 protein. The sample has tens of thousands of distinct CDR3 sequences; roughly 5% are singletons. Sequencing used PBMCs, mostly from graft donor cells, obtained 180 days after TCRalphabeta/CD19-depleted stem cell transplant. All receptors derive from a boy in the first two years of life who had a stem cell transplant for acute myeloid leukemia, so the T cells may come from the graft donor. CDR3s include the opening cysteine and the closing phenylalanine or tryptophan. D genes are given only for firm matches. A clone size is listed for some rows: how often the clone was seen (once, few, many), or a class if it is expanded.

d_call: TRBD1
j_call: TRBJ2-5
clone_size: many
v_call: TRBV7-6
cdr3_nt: TGTGCCAGCAGCTTCAGCAGGGGGCAAGAGACCCAGTACTTC
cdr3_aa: CASSFSRGQETQYF

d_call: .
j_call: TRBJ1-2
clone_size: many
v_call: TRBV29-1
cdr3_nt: TGCAGCGTGGGGGGTTACTATGGCTACACCTTC
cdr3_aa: CSVGGYYGYTF

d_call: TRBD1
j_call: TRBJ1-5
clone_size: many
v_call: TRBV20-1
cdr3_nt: TGCAGTGCCAGGGGACAGGGAAATCAGCCCCAGCATTTT
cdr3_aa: CSARGQGNQPQHF

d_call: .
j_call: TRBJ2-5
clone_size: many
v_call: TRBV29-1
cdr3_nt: TGCAGCGTTTCGATACAGGGTGGAGAGACCCAGTACTTC
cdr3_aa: CSVSIQGGETQYF

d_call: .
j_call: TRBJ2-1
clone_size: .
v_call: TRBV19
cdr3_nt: TGTGCCAGTAGTACGAAGTCCTACAATGAGCAGTTCTTC
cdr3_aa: CASSTKSYNEQFF

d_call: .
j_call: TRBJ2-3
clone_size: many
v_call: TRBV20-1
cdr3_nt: TGCAGTGCGGCTAGCCCCACAGATACGCAGTATTTT
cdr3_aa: CSAASPTDTQYF

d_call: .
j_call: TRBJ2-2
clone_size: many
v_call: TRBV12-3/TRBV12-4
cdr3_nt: TGTGCCAGCAGTTTAAAGGGGGCCGGGGAGCTGTTTTTT
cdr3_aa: CASSLKGAGELFF

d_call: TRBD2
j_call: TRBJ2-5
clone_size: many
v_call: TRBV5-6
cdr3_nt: TGTGCCAGCAGCTTGAAGCGGGGCCCCAGAGGAGAGACCCAGTACTTC
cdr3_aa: CASSLKRGPRGETQYF

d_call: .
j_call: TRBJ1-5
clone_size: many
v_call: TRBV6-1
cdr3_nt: TGTGCCAGCAGAACCCCCCAGGTCAATCAGCCCCAGCATTTT
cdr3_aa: CASRTPQVNQPQHF

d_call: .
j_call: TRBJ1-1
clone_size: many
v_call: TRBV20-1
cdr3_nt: TGCAGTGCTAGATATCTGAACACTGAAGCTTTCTTT
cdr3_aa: CSARYLNTEAFF

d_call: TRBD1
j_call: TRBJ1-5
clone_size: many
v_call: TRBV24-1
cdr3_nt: TGTGCCACCAGTGACTCCACAGGGGGCTATGGCAATCAGCCCCAGCATTTT
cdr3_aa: CATSDSTGGYGNQPQHF

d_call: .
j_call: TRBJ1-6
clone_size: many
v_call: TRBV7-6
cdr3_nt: TGTGCCAGCAGCTTGAGGCAGGCCGATAATTCACCCCTCCACTTT
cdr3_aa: CASSLRQADNSPLHF

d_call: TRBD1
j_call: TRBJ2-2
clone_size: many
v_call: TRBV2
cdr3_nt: TGTGCCAGCAGTGAAGCAGGGGACAGGGGAGGCGGGGAGCTGTTTTTT
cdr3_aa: CASSEAGDRGGGELFF

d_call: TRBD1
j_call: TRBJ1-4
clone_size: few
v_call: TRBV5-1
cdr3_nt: TGCGCCAGCAGCGGGCACAGGGGGAATAAGTTTTTT
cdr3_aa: CASSGHRGNKFF

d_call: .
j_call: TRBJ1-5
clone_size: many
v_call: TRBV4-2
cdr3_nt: TGTGCCAGCAGCCAAGGCACAGGGAATCAGCCCCAGCATTTT
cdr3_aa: CASSQGTGNQPQHF

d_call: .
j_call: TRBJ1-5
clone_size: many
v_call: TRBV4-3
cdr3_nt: TGCGCCAGCAGCCAAGATCTTTGGGCAAGGCAGCCCCAGCATTTT
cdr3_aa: CASSQDLWARQPQHF

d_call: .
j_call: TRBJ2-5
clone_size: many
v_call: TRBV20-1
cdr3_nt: TGCAGTGCTAGAGATGGCAGGAGGACCCAAGAGACCCAGTACTTC
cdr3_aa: CSARDGRRTQETQYF

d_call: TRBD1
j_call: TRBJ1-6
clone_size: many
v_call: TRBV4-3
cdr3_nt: TGCGCCAGCAGCCAAGATCGGCAGGGGGCTTTTAATTCACCCCTCCACTTT
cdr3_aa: CASSQDRQGAFNSPLHF

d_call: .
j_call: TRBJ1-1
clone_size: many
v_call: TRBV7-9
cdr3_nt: TGTGCCAGCAGCCCGCCAGGGGACACTGAAGCTTTCTTT
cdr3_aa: CASSPPGDTEAFF

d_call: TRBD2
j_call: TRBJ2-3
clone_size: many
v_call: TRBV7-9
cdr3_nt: TGTGCCAGCAGCTCCCCCTTGGTGCGGGAGAAGACAGATACGCAGTATTTT
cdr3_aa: CASSSPLVREKTDTQYF

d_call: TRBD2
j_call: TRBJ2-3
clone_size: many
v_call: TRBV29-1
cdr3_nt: TGCAGCGTTGAAAGGGTTAACTCAGCGGGGGAACCTCTCAGCACAGATACGCAGTATTTT
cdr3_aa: CSVERVNSAGEPLSTDTQYF

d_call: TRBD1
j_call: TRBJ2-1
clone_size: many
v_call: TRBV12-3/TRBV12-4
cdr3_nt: TGTGCCAGCAGTACCCGGGACAGGGGTTACAATGAGCAGTTCTTC
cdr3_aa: CASSTRDRGYNEQFF

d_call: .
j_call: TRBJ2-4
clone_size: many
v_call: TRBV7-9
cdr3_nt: TGTGCCAGCAGCTTCCTCACAGATGCCAAAAACATTCAGTACTTC
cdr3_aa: CASSFLTDAKNIQYF

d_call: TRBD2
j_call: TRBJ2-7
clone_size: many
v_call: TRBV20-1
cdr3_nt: TGCAGTGCTAGGGGAGGGATCTCCTACGAGCAGTACTTC
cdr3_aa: CSARGGISYEQYF

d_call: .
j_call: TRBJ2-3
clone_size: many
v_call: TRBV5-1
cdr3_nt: TGCGCCAGCAGCTTGTCCTGGGTGGGAGGTTCCACAGATACGCAGTATTTT
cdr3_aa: CASSLSWVGGSTDTQYF

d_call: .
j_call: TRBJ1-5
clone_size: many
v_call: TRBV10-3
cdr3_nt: TGTGCCATCAGTGAGTCCGGGGGACGAGGGCAGCCCCAGCATTTT
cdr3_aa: CAISESGGRGQPQHF

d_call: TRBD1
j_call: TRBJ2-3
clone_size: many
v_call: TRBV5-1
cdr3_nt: TGCGCCAGCAACCCGGGACAGGGAGTTACGCAGTATTTT
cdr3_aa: CASNPGQGVTQYF

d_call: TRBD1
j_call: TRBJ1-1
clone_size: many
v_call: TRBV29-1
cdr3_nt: TGCAGCGTTGAAGGGTGGGACAGGGGAGCTGAAGCTTTCTTT
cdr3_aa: CSVEGWDRGAEAFF

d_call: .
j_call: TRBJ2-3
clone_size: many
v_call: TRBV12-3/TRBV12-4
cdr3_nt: TGTGCCAGCAGTTTATTCGGGGGGCAAGAGCGGGATACGCAGTATTTT
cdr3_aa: CASSLFGGQERDTQYF

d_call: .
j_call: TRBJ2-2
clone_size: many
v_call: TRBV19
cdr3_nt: TGTGCCACCCCATCGAGGGGGGGCCGGGAGCTGTTTTTT
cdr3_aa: CATPSRGGRELFF

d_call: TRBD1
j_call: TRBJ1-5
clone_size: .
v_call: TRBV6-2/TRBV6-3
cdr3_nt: TGTGCCAGCAGTTGCTCGAACGGGCGTTCACAGGGGGCCTACTATAGCAATCAGCCCCAGCATTTT
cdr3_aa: CASSCSNGRSQGAYYSNQPQHF

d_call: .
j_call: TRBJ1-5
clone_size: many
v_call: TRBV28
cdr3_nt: TGTGCCAGCAGTTTACCCACACCTCAGCCCCAGCATTTT
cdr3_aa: CASSLPTPQPQHF

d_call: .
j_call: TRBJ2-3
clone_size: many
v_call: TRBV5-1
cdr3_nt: TGCGCCAGCAGCTTGGGGACAGCCCCGCTTAGCACAGATACGCAGTATTTT
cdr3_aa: CASSLGTAPLSTDTQYF

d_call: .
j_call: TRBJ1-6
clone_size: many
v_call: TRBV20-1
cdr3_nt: TGCAGTGCTAGACAGGGCAGTTCACCCCTCCACTTT
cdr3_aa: CSARQGSSPLHF

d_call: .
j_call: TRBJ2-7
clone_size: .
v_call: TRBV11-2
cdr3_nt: TGTGCCAGCAGCTCACTTCAAAAGGGCGAGCAGTACTTC
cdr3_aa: CASSSLQKGEQYF

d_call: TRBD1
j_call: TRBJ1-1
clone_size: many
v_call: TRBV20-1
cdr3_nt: TGCAGTGCTAGTTGGGACAGCTCTGCCCCTGAAGCTTTCTTT
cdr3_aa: CSASWDSSAPEAFF

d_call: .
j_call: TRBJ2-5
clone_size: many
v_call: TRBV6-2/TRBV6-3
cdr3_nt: TGTGCCAGCAGCCAGGGACGCGTAGAGACCCAGTACTTC
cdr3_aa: CASSQGRVETQYF

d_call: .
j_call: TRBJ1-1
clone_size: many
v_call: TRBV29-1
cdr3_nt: TGCAGCGTTGATGGTCAGACTCTTGAAGCTTTCTTT
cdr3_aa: CSVDGQTLEAFF

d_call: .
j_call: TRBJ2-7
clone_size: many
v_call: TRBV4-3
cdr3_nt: TGCGCCAGCAGCCCTGAGGGGGGTGTCTACGAGCAGTACTTC
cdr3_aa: CASSPEGGVYEQYF

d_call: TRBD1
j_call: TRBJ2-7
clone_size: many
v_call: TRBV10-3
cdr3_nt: TGTGCCACCAAGGGGCAGGGACAGGGACAAGTTCAGTACTTC
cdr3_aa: CATKGQGQGQVQYF

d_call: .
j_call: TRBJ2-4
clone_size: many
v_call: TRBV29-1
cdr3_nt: TGCAGCGTTGAGGTAGCCAAAAACATTCAGTACTTC
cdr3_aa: CSVEVAKNIQYF

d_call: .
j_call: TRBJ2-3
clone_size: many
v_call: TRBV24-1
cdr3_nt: TGTGCCACCAGTGATTCCCTCTCAGGGGAGGGGCCGGATACGCAGTATTTT
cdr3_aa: CATSDSLSGEGPDTQYF

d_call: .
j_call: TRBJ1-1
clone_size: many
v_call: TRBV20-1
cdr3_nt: TGCAGTGCTACACAGAACACTGAAGCTTTCTTT
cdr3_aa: CSATQNTEAFF

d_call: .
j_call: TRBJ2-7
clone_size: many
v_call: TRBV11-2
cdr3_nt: TGTGCCAGCAGCTTGGTCAGGACCTTCTCCTACGAGCAGTACTTC
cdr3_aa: CASSLVRTFSYEQYF

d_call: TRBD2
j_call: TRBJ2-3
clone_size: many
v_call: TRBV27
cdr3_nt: TGTGCCAGCACTTACGCGGGGGGGAGCACAGATACGCAGTATTTT
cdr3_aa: CASTYAGGSTDTQYF

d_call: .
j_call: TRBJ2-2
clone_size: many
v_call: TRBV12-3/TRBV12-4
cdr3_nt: TGTGCCAGCAGTTTGGGGAGGCTAGCTTCAGCCGGGGAGCTGTTTTTT
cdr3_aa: CASSLGRLASAGELFF

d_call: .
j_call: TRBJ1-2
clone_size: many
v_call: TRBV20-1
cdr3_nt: TGCAGTGCTAGAGATCAGCCACAGCGGCAGGGCCCAGACTATGGCTACACCTTC
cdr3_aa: CSARDQPQRQGPDYGYTF

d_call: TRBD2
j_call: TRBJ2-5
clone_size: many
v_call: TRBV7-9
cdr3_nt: TGTGCCAGCGGTTCTAGCGGGGACCAAGAGACCCAGTACTTC
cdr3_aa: CASGSSGDQETQYF

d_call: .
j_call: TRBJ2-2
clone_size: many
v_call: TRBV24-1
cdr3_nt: TGTGCCACCAGTGATTCCCCTTTGCCCGGGGAGCTGTTTTTT
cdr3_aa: CATSDSPLPGELFF

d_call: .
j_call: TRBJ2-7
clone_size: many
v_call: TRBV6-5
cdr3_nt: TGTGCCAGTGGTAGAATCCTTTACGAGCAGTACTTC
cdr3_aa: CASGRILYEQYF

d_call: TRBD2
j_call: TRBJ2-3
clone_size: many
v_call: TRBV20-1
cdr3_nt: TGCAGTGCCTCTATCGGGGCGGGGGGGCCCGTAGATACGCAGTATTTT
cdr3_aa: CSASIGAGGPVDTQYF